The next 27 T cell receptor beta chains were all read from a single sample in a study of monozygotic twins with inflammatory bowel disease. Using the 5' RACE reads, TCRdb records one entry per CDR3 protein without DNA. The sample includes under 200,000 distinct CDR3 sequences. What was sequenced was blood. All receptors come from a human donor with ulcerative colitis or Crohn's disease, or a healthy co-twin of an affected twin (not recorded which).

The chain is built from TRBV7-9 and TRBJ1-2; TCRdb's D call of TRBD1 is untestable without DNA. The CDR3 contains 15 residues. Germline values: CDR1 SEHNR, CDR2 FQNEAQ (reference sequence). CDR3 sequence reads: CASSSDRSANYGYTF.

The rearrangement joins TRBV7-2 to TRBJ1-3; TCRdb's assignment of TRBD1 cannot be checked, as there is no DNA. Germline values: CDR1 SGHTA, CDR2 FQGNSA. The CDR3 is 14 residues long. CDR3: CASSPGVWGNTIYF.

The chain uses TRBV5-1 and TRBJ2-7; lacking DNA, the TRBD2 call made by TCRdb goes unchecked. Germline-derived CDR1 and CDR2 are SGHRS and YFSETQ. The CDR3 has 13 residues. The CDR3 loop reads CASSLRAAYEQYF.

This rearrangement joins TRBV12-3 or TRBV12-4 to TRBJ1-1; the TCRdb call, TRBD1, lacks DNA for checking. The CDR3 covers 14 residues. The CDR3 spells CASSRGAGNAEAFF.

The rearrangement links TRBV28 to TRBJ2-2; checking the TCRdb D call of TRBD1 is not possible without DNA. CDR3 length equals 13 residues. Germline values: CDR1 MDHEN, CDR2 SYDVKM. The CDR3 reads CAGGRGSTGELFF.

The J gene is TRBJ2-3, the V gene TRBV24-1; with no DNA, the TCRdb D assignment of TRBD2 cannot be verified. The CDR3 consists of 21 residues. From germline, CDR1 is KGHDR and CDR2 SFDVKD. This CDR3 reads CATSDLKLAGGPFSFGDTQYF.

This chain links TRBV10-3 with TRBJ2-3; TCRdb outputs TRBD2, but without DNA this stays unchecked. This CDR3 spans 17 amino acids. Germline V gene data show CDR1 as ENHRY and CDR2 as SYGVKD. The CDR3 region is CAISESIAGGSTDTQYF.

V and J are TRBV6-5 and TRBJ1-1; without DNA, the TCRdb call of TRBD1 cannot be checked. This CDR3 is 13 amino acids long. The germline gives CDR1 MNHEY, CDR2 SVGAGI. The CDR3 loop is CASRSQGWTEAFF.

The J gene is TRBJ2-7, the V gene TRBV6-5; TCRdb outputs TRBD1, but without DNA this stays unchecked. Per the germline V gene, CDR1 is MNHEY and CDR2 is SVGAGI. The CDR3 length is 11 residues. The CDR3 loop reads CAMKGASEQYF.

The chain combines TRBV25-1 with TRBJ2-1; checking the TCRdb D call of TRBD1 is not possible without DNA. In germline, CDR1 is MGHDK, CDR2 SYGVNS. The CDR3 consists of 15 residues. CDR3 protein: CASSEHRGGGNEQFF.

CDR3 loop: CASSQPKKETQYF. J is TRBJ2-5 and V is TRBV5-1. Germline loops: CDR1 SGHRS, CDR2 YFSETQ. The CDR3 has 13 amino acids.

This rearrangement joins TRBV13 to TRBJ2-4; the TRBD1 assignment by TCRdb is unverifiable without DNA. CDR1 PRHDT and CDR2 FYEKMQ come from the germline V gene (reference sequence). The length of the CDR3 is 13 residues. The CDR3 sequence: CASSFSRGDIQYF.

The chain recombines TRBV5-1 with TRBJ1-4; the D call from TCRdb, TRBD1, cannot be confirmed without DNA. The germline gives CDR1 SGHRS, CDR2 YFSETQ. The CDR3 covers 15 residues. This chain's CDR3 is CASSLEGRVNEKLFF.

The CDR3 here is CASSLSASRRTEAFF. The chain joins TRBV5-1 to TRBJ1-1. This CDR3 is 15 amino acids long. CDR1 and CDR2 from the germline V gene are SGHRS and YFSETQ. Full variable domain (remainder filled in from reference TRBV5-1 and TRBJ1-1): KAGVTQTPRYLIKTRGQQVTLSCSPISGHRSVSWYQQTPGQGLQFLFEYFSETQRNKGNFPGRFSGRQFSNSRSEMNVSTLELGDSALYLCASSLSASRRTEAFFGQGTRLTVV.

V usage is TRBV27 and J usage is TRBJ1-1; TCRdb names TRBD1, which stays unverified in the absence of DNA. CDR3 length: 13 residues. Germline CDR1 reads MNHEY; CDR2 reads SMNVEV (reference sequence). CDR3 loop: CASSPGKNTEAFF.

The V call is TRBV28, the J call TRBJ1-1; the D call from TCRdb, TRBD1, cannot be confirmed without DNA. The CDR3 length is 13 residues. CDR1 is MDHEN and CDR2 is SYDVKM in the germline V gene. The CDR3 loop reads CASSPWGLPEAFF.

The chain combines TRBV5-1 with TRBJ1-4; the TCRdb call, TRBD1, lacks DNA for checking. The germline CDR1 and CDR2 sequences are SGHRS and YFSETQ. This CDR3 region has 16 residues. This CDR3 reads CASSLGIGTANEKLFF.

The gene calls are TRBV18 and TRBJ2-3; TCRdb outputs TRBD2, but without DNA this stays unchecked. The CDR3 sequence is 16 residues long. The V gene's germline CDR1 is KGHSH and CDR2 LQKENI. The CDR3: CASSPALEFRTDTQYF.

The chain is built from TRBV11-2 and TRBJ2-5. CDR1 and CDR2 (germline): SGHAT, FQNNGV. This CDR3 region has 11 residues. CDR3 protein: CASSGRGTQYF.

The rearrangement links TRBV5-1 to TRBJ1-6; as DNA is missing, the TRBD1 call by TCRdb cannot be tested. CDR1 and CDR2 (germline): SGHRS, YFSETQ. The CDR3 has 16 residues. CDR3 sequence reads: CASSPGDSAYNSPLHF.

The V and J genes are TRBV7-2 and TRBJ2-1; TCRdb proposes TRBD1, but this gene call is untestable without DNA. Germline values: CDR1 SGHTA, CDR2 FQGNSA. This CDR3 comprises 12 residues. CDR3 loop: CASSSGVQEQFF.

This chain connects TRBV7-3 to TRBJ2-4; TCRdb proposes TRBD2, but this gene call is untestable without DNA. CDR3 size: 18 residues. CDR1 SGHTA and CDR2 FQGTGA come from the germline V gene. CDR3 protein: CASSLLRLAGDEENIQYF.

This chain connects TRBV4-1 to TRBJ2-7; as DNA is missing, the TRBD1 call by TCRdb cannot be tested. Germline CDR1 reads MGHRA; CDR2 reads YSYEKL. The CDR3 sequence is 14 residues long. CDR3 in amino acids: CASSRAGPTYEQYF.

The gene calls are TRBV6-1 and TRBJ2-3. The germline V gene has CDR1 MNHNS and CDR2 SASEGT. CDR3 size: 15 residues. The CDR3 reads CASSEEPTPTDTQYF.

The V gene is TRBV6-2 or TRBV6-3, the J gene TRBJ2-7. This CDR3 is built from 15 residues. From germline, CDR1 is MNHEY and CDR2 SVGEGT. The CDR3: CASSFAGGGSYEQYF.

The V gene is TRBV28, the J gene TRBJ2-5; TCRdb's D call of TRBD1 is untestable without DNA. This CDR3 comprises 14 residues. From germline, CDR1 is MDHEN and CDR2 SYDVKM. CDR3 loop: CASSFVVDGGTQYF. The whole variable domain, filled in from reference TRBV28 and TRBJ2-5, reads DVKVTQSSRYLVKRTGEKVFLECVQDMDHENMFWYRQDPGLGLRLIYFSYDVKMKEKGDIPEGYSVSREKKERFSLILESASTNQTSMYLCASSFVVDGGTQYFGPGTRLLVL.

This sequence joins TRBV11-2 and TRBJ1-5; TCRdb names TRBD1, which stays unverified in the absence of DNA. In germline, CDR1 is SGHAT, CDR2 FQNNGV. This CDR3 has 12 residues. CDR3 in amino acids: CASSPGGGPQHF.